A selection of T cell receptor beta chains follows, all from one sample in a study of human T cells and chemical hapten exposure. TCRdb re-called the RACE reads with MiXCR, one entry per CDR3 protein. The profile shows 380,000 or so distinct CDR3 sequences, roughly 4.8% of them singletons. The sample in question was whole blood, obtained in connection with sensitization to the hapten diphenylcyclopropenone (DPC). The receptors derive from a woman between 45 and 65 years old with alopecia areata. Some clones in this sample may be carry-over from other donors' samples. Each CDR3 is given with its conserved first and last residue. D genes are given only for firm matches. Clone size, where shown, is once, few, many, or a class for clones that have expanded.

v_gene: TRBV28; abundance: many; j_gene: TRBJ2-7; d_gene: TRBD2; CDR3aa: CASQREPQEQYF; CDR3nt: TGTGCTTCACAGCGGGAGCCGCAAGAGCAGTACTTC
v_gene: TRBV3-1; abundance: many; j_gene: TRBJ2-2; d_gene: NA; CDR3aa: CASRMAGELFF; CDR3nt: TGTGCCAGCCGGATGGCAGGGGAGCTGTTTTTT
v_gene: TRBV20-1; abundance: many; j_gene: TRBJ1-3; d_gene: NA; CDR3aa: CSARDGSRNTIYF; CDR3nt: TGCAGTGCTAGAGATGGCAGCCGAAACACCATATATTTT
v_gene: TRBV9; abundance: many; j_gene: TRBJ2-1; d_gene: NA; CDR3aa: CASSVGGAGEQFF; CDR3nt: TGTGCCAGCAGCGTAGGGGGGGCCGGTGAGCAGTTCTTC
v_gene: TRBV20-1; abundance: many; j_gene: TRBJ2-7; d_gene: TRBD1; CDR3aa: CSAPSRTGRIPHEQYF; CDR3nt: TGCAGTGCTCCCTCGCGGACAGGGAGAATCCCCCACGAGCAGTACTTC
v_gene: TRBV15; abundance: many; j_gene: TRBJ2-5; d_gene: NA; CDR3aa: CATSRDRQGPHF; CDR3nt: TGTGCCACCAGCAGAGATAGGCAGGGACCCCACTTC
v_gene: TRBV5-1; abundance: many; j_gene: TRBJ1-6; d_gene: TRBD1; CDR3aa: CASRGTGDSPLHF; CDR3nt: TGCGCCAGCAGGGGGACAGGGGACTCACCCCTCCACTTT
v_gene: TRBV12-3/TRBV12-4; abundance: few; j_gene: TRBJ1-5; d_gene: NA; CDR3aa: CASSSYGEPQHF; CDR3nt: TGTGCCAGCAGTTCCTATGGGGAGCCCCAGCATTTT
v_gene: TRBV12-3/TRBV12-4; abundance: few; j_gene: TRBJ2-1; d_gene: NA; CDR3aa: CASSLVGFNEQFF; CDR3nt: TGTGCCAGCAGTTTGGTAGGGTTCAATGAGCAGTTCTTC
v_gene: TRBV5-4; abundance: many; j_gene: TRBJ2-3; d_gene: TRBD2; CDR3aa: CASSSATRIAGDTDTQYF; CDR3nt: TGTGCCAGCAGCTCAGCAACCAGAATAGCGGGAGACACAGATACGCAGTATTTT
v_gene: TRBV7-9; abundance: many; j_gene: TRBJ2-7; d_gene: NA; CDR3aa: CASSPTVYEQYF; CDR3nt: TGTGCCAGCAGTCCAACAGTCTACGAGCAGTACTTC
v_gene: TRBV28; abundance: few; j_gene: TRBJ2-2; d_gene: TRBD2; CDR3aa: CASSRGGTGELFF; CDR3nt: TGTGCCAGCAGCCGGGGGGGAACCGGGGAGCTGTTTTTT
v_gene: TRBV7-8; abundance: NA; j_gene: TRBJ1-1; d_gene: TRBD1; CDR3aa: CASSLEGARRTEAFF; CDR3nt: TGTGCCAGCAGCTTAGAGGGGGCGCGGAGGACTGAAGCTTTCTTT